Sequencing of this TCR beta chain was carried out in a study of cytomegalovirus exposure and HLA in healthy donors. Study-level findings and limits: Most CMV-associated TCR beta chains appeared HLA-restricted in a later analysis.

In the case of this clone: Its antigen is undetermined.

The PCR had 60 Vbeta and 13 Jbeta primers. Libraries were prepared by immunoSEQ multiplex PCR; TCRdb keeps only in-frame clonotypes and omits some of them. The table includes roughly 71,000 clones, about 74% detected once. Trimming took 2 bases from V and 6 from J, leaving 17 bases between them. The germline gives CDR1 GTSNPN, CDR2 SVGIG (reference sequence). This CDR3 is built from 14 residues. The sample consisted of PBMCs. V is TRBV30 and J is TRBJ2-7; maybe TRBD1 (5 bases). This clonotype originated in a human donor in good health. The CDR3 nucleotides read TGTGCCTGGAGTCGTCGGCAGGGTAGGAGCGAGCAGTACTTC. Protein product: CAWSRRQGRSEQYF.